This TCR beta chain is from a study of post-analysis software for immune sequencing data. On this clonotype itself: Its matching antigen is unknown.

TCR beta cDNA libraries had unique molecular identifiers. TCRdb analysed the PCR reads with MiXCR anew, one entry per CDR3 protein. There are about 400,000 distinct CDR3 sequences in the sample; 30% to 45% occur only once, and 10% to 15% lies in the top ten. General study results and limits: Controls showed lower frequencies than patients for a handful of TRBV segments, and TRBV5-6, TRBV5-1 and TRBV20-1 were among these.

Trimming shortened V by 4 bases and J by 3 bases, and 12 bases separated the two germline ends. The CDR3 spans 14 residues. Sequenced sample: blood. The chain links TRBV12-3 or TRBV12-4 to TRBJ1-2, with D possibly matching TRBD1 (5 bases). This clonotype was sampled from a girl aged 5-17 years with multiple sclerosis. CDR3 residues: CASSWGPRYYGYTF. CDR3 sequence (DNA): TGTGCCAGCAGTTGGGGACCCAGATACTATGGCTACACCTTC.